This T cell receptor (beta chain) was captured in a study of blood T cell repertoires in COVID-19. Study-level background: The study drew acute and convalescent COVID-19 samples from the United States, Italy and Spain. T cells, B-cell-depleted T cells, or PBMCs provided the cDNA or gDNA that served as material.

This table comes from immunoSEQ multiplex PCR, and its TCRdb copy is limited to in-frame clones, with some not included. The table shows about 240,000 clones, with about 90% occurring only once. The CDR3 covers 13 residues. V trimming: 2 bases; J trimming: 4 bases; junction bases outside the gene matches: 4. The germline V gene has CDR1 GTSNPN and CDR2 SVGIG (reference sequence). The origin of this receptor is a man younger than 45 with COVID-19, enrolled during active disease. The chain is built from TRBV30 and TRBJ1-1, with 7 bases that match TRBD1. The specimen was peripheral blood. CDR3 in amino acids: CAWSRQGSTEAFF. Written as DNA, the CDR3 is TGTGCCTGGAGTAGACAGGGCAGCACTGAAGCTTTCTTT.